A single sample gave rise to the 15 T cell receptor beta chains below, sequenced in a study of blood T cell repertoires in COVID-19. Profiling relied on immunoSEQ multiplex PCR, and the TCRdb table lists in-frame clones only, not all of them. Of fewer than 300,000 clones in the sample, around 85% were seen once. The sample was peripheral blood. The receptors come from a young woman with COVID-19, enrolled during active disease.

The chain carries TRBV29-1 and TRBJ2-7; TRBD2 agrees at 10 bases. The CDR3 is made up of 13 amino acids. Trimming removed 4 bases from V and 1 base from J; junction bases left unmatched: 1. Germline CDR1 SQVTM, CDR2 ANQGSEA. The CDR3 protein is CSVVGLASYEQYF. CDR3 DNA sequence: TGCAGCGTTGTGGGACTAGCGTCCTACGAGCAGTACTTC.

The genes are TRBV10-3 and TRBJ2-7; 7 positions agree with TRBD1. From germline, CDR1 is ENHRY and CDR2 SYGVKD. The CDR3 extends over 13 amino acids. V lost 3 bases, J lost 5 bases, and 4 bases stayed unmatched. CDR3 sequence reads: CAISDSTGHEQYF. CDR3 DNA: TGTGCCATCAGTGATTCGACAGGGCACGAGCAGTACTTC.

This clone has a single count. The chain employs TRBV10-1 and TRBJ2-1; TRBD2 agrees at 10 bases. The germline V gene has CDR1 WNHNN and CDR2 SYGVQD (reference sequence). The trim removed 5 bases at V and 4 bases at J, leaving 2 bases unmatched. This CDR3 comprises 14 residues. CDR3 bases: TGCGCCAGCAGTAGCGGGGGGGCGTACAATGAGCAGTTCTTC. As protein: CASSSGGAYNEQFF.

V gene TRBV6-5 combines with J gene TRBJ2-1; possible D gene TRBD2, 5 bases. Trimming shortened V by 5 bases and J by 7 bases, and 15 bases separated the two germline ends. The CDR3 is 14 amino acids. Germline V gene sequence: CDR1 MNHEY, CDR2 SVGAGI. This chain's CDR3 is CASSTPSRGNEQFF. For the CDR3, the DNA is TGTGCCAGCAGTACCCCGTCCCGCGGGAATGAGCAGTTCTTC.

The rearrangement links TRBV19 to TRBJ2-1, with a possible D match to TRBD2 (5 bases). Germline values: CDR1 LNHDA, CDR2 SQIVND (reference sequence). V gave up 3 bases and J gave up 6 bases, with 6 bases separating them. The CDR3 has 12 amino acids. This CDR3 reads CASSIRGNEQFF. The CDR3 nucleotides are TGTGCCAGTAGTATCCGGGGCAATGAGCAGTTCTTC.

The J gene is TRBJ2-3, the V gene TRBV5-1, with D perhaps matching TRBD1 (5 bases). V lost 0 bases and J lost 5, with 10 bases in between. This CDR3 contains 14 residues. The germline V gene encodes CDR1 SGHRS and CDR2 YFSETQ. The CDR3 region is CASSLGQLRDTQYF. CDR3 sequence (DNA): TGCGCCAGCAGCTTGGGACAGCTAAGAGATACGCAGTATTTT.

The gene calls are TRBV11-3 and TRBJ2-2, with D tentatively TRBD1 (6 bases). The V gene lost 5 bases and the J gene lost 6 bases, with 16 bases spanning the gap. Germline assignment: CDR1 SGHNT and CDR2 YENEEA. The CDR3 consists of 15 residues. The chain's CDR3 is CASSIRTAGPGELFF. CDR3 DNA: TGTGCCAGCAGCATCCGGACAGCTGGACCCGGGGAGCTGTTTTTT.

The genes are TRBV11-2 and TRBJ2-5; TRBD2 agrees at 13 bases. The CDR3 is 14 residues long. Germline-derived CDR1 and CDR2 are SGHAT and FQNNGV. V shed 6 bases, J shed 5 bases, and the junction held 3 bases outside the gene matches. The CDR3 sequence: CASRLGLAGETQYF. The CDR3 DNA reads as TGTGCCAGCAGATTGGGACTAGCGGGGGAGACCCAGTACTTC.

The rearrangement joins TRBV27 to TRBJ1-6; possible D gene TRBD1, 6 bases. This CDR3 has 16 amino acids. Trimming took off 5 bases at V and 13 bases at J, with 24 bases between the two ends. Germline V lookup: CDR1 MNHEY, CDR2 SMNVEV (reference sequence). The CDR3 nucleotides are TGTGCCAGCAGTCCAAAGGGACAAACAAGGGTGTACCCCCTCCACTTT. Translated, it gives CASSPKGQTRVYPLHF.

This clone was detected once. This sequence joins TRBV28 and TRBJ2-1; tentatively, D is TRBD1 (5 bases). The CDR3 is 14 amino acids. Trimming cost V 7 bases and J 2 bases, with 12 bases left between them. Germline CDR1 MDHEN, CDR2 SYDVKM. The CDR3 region is CASTLGVPYNEQFF. DNA for the CDR3: TGTGCCAGCACCTTAGGGGTGCCCTACAATGAGCAGTTCTTC. The complete variable domain, with remaining parts taken from reference TRBV28 and TRBJ2-1, reads DVKVTQSSRYLVKRTGEKVFLECVQDMDHENMFWYRQDPGLGLRLIYFSYDVKMKEKGDIPEGYSVSREKKERFSLILESASTNQTSMYLCASTLGVPYNEQFFGPGTRLTVL.

The V gene is TRBV27, the J gene TRBJ2-5, with a tentative D call TRBD2 (5 bases). The germline gives CDR1 MNHEY, CDR2 SMNVEV (reference sequence). Trimming pared 8 bases from V and 1 base from J, leaving 14 bases between. CDR3 size: 14 residues. The CDR3 sequence: CASASRGLQETQYF. The CDR3, as DNA: TGTGCCAGCGCCTCCCGGGGTCTCCAAGAGACCCAGTACTTC.

The V gene is TRBV7-9, the J gene TRBJ2-1, with a tentative D call TRBD2 (7 bases). The V end was cut by 1 base, the J end by 5 bases, with 24 bases between. Germline CDR1 and CDR2: SEHNR and FQNEAQ (reference sequence). The CDR3 extends over 19 amino acids. CDR3 in amino acids: CASSLGGGGDREGNNEQFF. CDR3 coding DNA: TGTGCCAGCAGCTTAGGAGGCGGGGGCGACCGTGAAGGAAACAATGAGCAGTTCTTC.

The chain joins TRBV4-1 to TRBJ1-2, with 9 bases identical to TRBD1. J gave up 6 bases and V 1 base, and 6 bases lay outside the gene matches. This CDR3 comprises 15 residues. Germline V lookup: CDR1 MGHRA, CDR2 YSYEKL. CDR3 DNA: TGCGCCAGCAGCCAAGGGACAGGGGTTTTTGATGGCTACACCTTC. Its translation: CASSQGTGVFDGYTF.

The chain has TRBV19 and TRBJ2-7, with D tentatively TRBD2 (6 bases). Germline CDR1 is LNHDA and CDR2 is SQIVND (reference sequence). The CDR3 is 17 amino acids. Trimming took off 5 bases at V and 5 bases at J, with 25 bases between the two ends. CDR3: CASSAPLGGADPHEQYF. For the CDR3, the DNA is TGTGCCAGTAGTGCCCCCTTGGGCGGGGCCGACCCCCACGAGCAGTACTTC.

The rearrangement links TRBV2 to TRBJ1-1, with a weak D call TRBD1 (5 bases). The CDR3 length is 14 residues. V lost 8 bases to trimming and J lost 5 bases, with 18 bases between them. Germline CDR1 is SNHLY and CDR2 is FYNNEI. This chain's CDR3 is CASAGTPEVTEAFF. CDR3 bases: TGTGCCAGCGCCGGGACTCCGGAGGTTACTGAAGCTTTCTTT.